This T cell receptor (beta chain) emerged from a study of T cell responses to AZD1222 COVID-19 vaccine. This clone has just a few counts. The repertoire was sequenced with immunoSEQ multiplex PCR; TCRdb's copy has only in-frame clones and lacks some. The data hold roughly 120,000 clones, with about 91% observed a single time. The CDR3 extends over 13 amino acids. Trimming pared 4 bases from V and 8 bases from J, leaving 11 bases between. Germline assignment: CDR1 SGHTA and CDR2 FQGNSA. The rearrangement joins TRBV7-2 to TRBJ2-2, with no clear D. The sample in question was peripheral blood, obtained on day 0 of AZD1222 vaccination. The clonotype was recovered from an adult in good health. DNA of the CDR3: TGTGCCAGCAGCTACAACCCCGGGGGGGAGCTGTTTTTT. This sequence encodes CASSYNPGGELFF.